The rows below give T cell receptor beta chains drawn from one sample of a study of blood T cell repertoires in COVID-19. TCRdb's copy holds only in-frame clones and misses some; the assay was immunoSEQ multiplex PCR. Of over 75,000 clones in the sample, approximately 90% were seen once. Material: peripheral blood. These receptors were collected from a man aged 55 to 70 with acute or convalescent COVID-19. The CDR3 runs from the conserved cysteine through the conserved F or W. D genes are given only for firm matches. Not all rows give a size; the values are once, few, many and, for expanded clones, a class.

length	J	size	D	V	DNA	CDR3
14	TRBJ1-2	-	-	TRBV19	TGTGCCAGTAAACGGTCCGGGGGAATCTATGGCTACACCTTC	CASKRSGGIYGYTF
16	TRBJ2-1	-	TRBD2	TRBV19	TGTGCCAGTAGTCCTCCTCCGGGACTAGGTCGGAATGAGCAGTTCTTC	CASSPPPGLGRNEQFF
14	TRBJ1-2	-	-	TRBV5-6	TGTGCCAGCAGCGCCGGGGGTGAGGACTATGGCTACACCTTC	CASSAGGEDYGYTF
14	TRBJ2-7	-	TRBD1	TRBV5-1	TGCGCCAGCAGCTTGGGGACAGGGAGGAACGAGCAGTACTTC	CASSLGTGRNEQYF
13	TRBJ1-1	-	TRBD1	TRBV2	TGTGCCAGCAGTATACAGGGGATCACTGAAGCTTTCTTT	CASSIQGITEAFF
15	TRBJ2-1	once	-	TRBV19	TGTGCCAGTAGTATAGGACAGTTCTCCGTCCATGAGCAGTTCTTC	CASSIGQFSVHEQFF
14	TRBJ2-2	few	-	TRBV6-2/TRBV6-3	TGTGCCAGCAGTTCCGGGAGGAACACCGGGGAGCTGTTTTTT	CASSSGRNTGELFF
16	TRBJ2-1	-	TRBD2	TRBV3-1/TRBV3-2	TGTGCCAGCAGCTTCGCAGCGGGAGGGTCCTACAATGAGCAGTTCTTC	CASSFAAGGSYNEQFF
17	TRBJ2-3	-	TRBD2	TRBV9	TGTGCCAGCAGCGTAGTGGGGGCTAGCGGGAGCACAGATACGCAGTATTTT	CASSVVGASGSTDTQYF
16	TRBJ2-4	-	TRBD1	TRBV6-5	TGTGCCAGCAGTTCGGGACAGACACTAGCCAAAAACATTCAGTACTTC	CASSSGQTLAKNIQYF
12	TRBJ2-1	-	-	TRBV28	TGTGCCAGCAGTTCCGTATACAATGAGCAGTTCTTC	CASSSVYNEQFF
14	TRBJ2-1	-	-	TRBV7-2	TGTGCCAGCAGCTTAACTCGTGAGGTTGAGGGGCAGTTCTTC	CASSLTREVEGQFF
18	TRBJ2-3	-	TRBD1	TRBV4-3	TGCGCCAGCAGCCAAGAGCCACCCAACAGGGGGGCGACAGATACGCAGTATTTT	CASSQEPPNRGATDTQYF
15	TRBJ2-7	-	TRBD2	TRBV7-2	TGTGCCAGCAGCATTCGGGAGGGGCCAACCTACGAGCAGTACTTC	CASSIREGPTYEQYF
15	TRBJ2-7	-	-	TRBV10-3	TGTGCCATCAGTGAGTCGGATGGGGCGTCCTACGAGCAGTACTTC	CAISESDGASYEQYF
13	TRBJ1-1	-	TRBD1	TRBV2	TGTGCCAGCAGGATAAACAGGGGTGCTGAAGCTTTCTTT	CASRINRGAEAFF
12	TRBJ1-1	-	-	TRBV10-2	TGCGCCAGCAGTGAGGGAGATGTCGCAGCTTTCTTT	CASSEGDVAAFF
13	TRBJ2-1	-	TRBD2	TRBV27	TGTGCCAGCAGCCGGGACTATTACAATGAGCAGTTCTTC	CASSRDYYNEQFF
15	TRBJ1-4	-	-	TRBV10-3	TGTGCCATCAGTGAGTCTGGGGGGGTTAATGAAAAACTGTTTTTT	CAISESGGVNEKLFF
14	TRBJ2-4	-	-	TRBV28	TGTGCCAGCATCTCGCGGATAGCCAAAAACATTCAGTACTTC	CASISRIAKNIQYF
13	TRBJ1-5	-	-	TRBV6-6	TGTGCCAGCAGTTACCCCCCTATTCAGCCCCAGCATTTT	CASSYPPIQPQHF
14	TRBJ2-7	-	TRBD1	TRBV6-2/TRBV6-3	TGTGCCAGCAGCCCCTCGGGACAGGGAGGCGAGCAGTACTTC	CASSPSGQGGEQYF
14	TRBJ2-1	once	-	TRBV9	TGTGCCAGCAGCGTAGAGGCAGGAAGAAATGAGCAGTTCTTC	CASSVEAGRNEQFF
16	TRBJ2-1	-	-	TRBV28	TGTGCCAGCAGCCCCCCGGGACTGCTCCCCCACAATGAGCAGTTCTTC	CASSPPGLLPHNEQFF
15	TRBJ2-7	-	-	TRBV9	TGTGCCAGCAGTCCGACTGACGGGGGGCTCTACGAGCAGTACTTC	CASSPTDGGLYEQYF